These 4 T cell receptor beta chains came from one sample sequenced in a study of PD-1 blockade in classical Hodgkin lymphoma. Assay used: immunoSEQ multiplex PCR; TCRdb lists only in-frame clones, some missing. Of 40,000 to 45,000 clones listed, more than 70% are singletons. Every patient had relapsed following autologous stem cell transplantation, and cohorts differed in brentuximab vedotin exposure. The sample here was peripheral blood mononuclear cells (PBMCs), taken at baseline. These receptors all come from a human donor with classical Hodgkin lymphoma.

The chain employs TRBV7-9 and TRBJ1-2; a weak D match, TRBD1 (5 bases). This CDR3 spans 17 amino acids. Germline CDR1 and CDR2: SEHNR and FQNEAQ (reference sequence). The V and J ends lost 4 bases and 3 bases respectively, with 21 bases between them. The CDR3 is CASSSLKIRRGDYGYTF. The CDR3 nucleotides read TGTGCCAGCAGCTCTTTAAAGATTCGTCGGGGGGACTATGGCTACACCTTC.

This sequence joins TRBV7-2 and TRBJ2-5; D might be TRBD1 (5 bases). V was pared by 3 bases and J by 4 bases, with 12 bases between. CDR1 and CDR2 (germline): SGHTA, FQGNSA. There are 14 residues in the CDR3. The CDR3 region is CASSFQGGRETQYF. The CDR3 coding sequence is TGTGCCAGCAGCTTTCAGGGTGGACGAGAGACCCAGTACTTC. The variable domain in full, completed from reference TRBV7-2 and TRBJ2-5, reads GAGVSQSPSNKVTEKGKDVELRCDPISGHTALYWYRQSLGQGLEFLIYFQGNSAPDKSGLPSDRFSAERTGGSVSTLTIQRTQQEDSAVYLCASSFQGGRETQYFGPGTRLLVL.

A single count supports this clone. The rearrangement links TRBV20-1 to TRBJ2-5; D gene uncertain. CDR1 is DFQATT, CDR2 SNEGSKA, per germline (reference sequence). Trimming pared 6 bases from V and 4 bases from J, leaving 9 bases between. CDR3 length equals 11 residues. The CDR3 loop reads CSAEYLETQYF. The CDR3, as DNA: TGCAGTGCCGAGTATTTAGAGACCCAGTACTTC.

The rearrangement joins TRBV7-3 to TRBJ2-3; D unresolved. Trimming took off 0 bases at V and 4 bases at J, with 11 bases between the two ends. Germline V CDR1 and CDR2: SGHTA, FQGTGA. The CDR3 contains 15 residues. CDR3 coding DNA: TGTGCCAGCAGCTTAACTTCTACGGGCGCAGATACGCAGTATTTT. It codes for CASSLTSTGADTQYF.